A selection of T cell receptor beta chains follows, all from one sample in a study of blood T cell repertoires in COVID-19. Here immunoSEQ multiplex PCR was the method, and the copy in TCRdb shows in-frame clones only, minus some. This table holds about 54,000 clones, about 89% found once. Source material: peripheral blood. The receptor set was obtained from a woman aged 60-75 years with active or convalescent COVID-19. CDR3s include the opening cysteine and the closing phenylalanine or tryptophan. A D gene is named only where the DNA matches it firmly. The listing skips clone size in some rows; elsewhere it reads once, few, many or a size class.

V: TRBV5-5
D: NA
size: NA
J: TRBJ2-2
DNA: TGTGCCAGCAGCTTGTCTCTGGGGCAGGTCACCGGGGAGCTGTTTTTT
CDR3: CASSLSLGQVTGELFF

V: TRBV30
D: NA
size: NA
J: TRBJ1-5
DNA: TGTGCCTGGAGCTACAGGGAAGGTCAGCCCCAGCATTTT
CDR3: CAWSYREGQPQHF

V: TRBV7-2
D: NA
size: NA
J: TRBJ2-5
DNA: TGTGCCAGCAGCTTGGGGGGTTTGCTGAACCAAGAGACCCAGTACTTC
CDR3: CASSLGGLLNQETQYF

V: TRBV28
D: TRBD1
size: NA
J: TRBJ1-5
DNA: TGTGCCAGCACCAAGCTGGGAGTGGACCAGGGGACAGAGCCCCAGCATTTT
CDR3: CASTKLGVDQGTEPQHF

V: TRBV16
D: NA
size: NA
J: TRBJ1-2
DNA: TGTGCCAGCAGCCAATCGGCATGGAACTATGGCTACACCTTC
CDR3: CASSQSAWNYGYTF

V: TRBV11-3
D: NA
size: NA
J: TRBJ1-6
DNA: TGTGCCAGCAGCCTACAGGTTAATTCACCCCTCCACTTT
CDR3: CASSLQVNSPLHF

V: TRBV6-6
D: NA
size: NA
J: TRBJ2-3
DNA: TGTGCCAGCAGTTACTCGGGCAACATTAATACGCAGTATTTT
CDR3: CASSYSGNINTQYF

V: TRBV2
D: TRBD1
size: NA
J: TRBJ1-1
DNA: TGTGCCAGCAGGTGGCAGGGGGTAAGGGCCACTGAAGCTTTCTTT
CDR3: CASRWQGVRATEAFF

V: TRBV28
D: NA
size: few
J: TRBJ1-3
DNA: TGTGCCAGCAGTCCGACAGGATCCTCTGGAAACACCATATATTTT
CDR3: CASSPTGSSGNTIYF

V: TRBV7-2
D: NA
size: NA
J: TRBJ2-7
DNA: TGTGCCAGCAGCTTCACCGGGACACTTTCCTACGAGCAGTACTTC
CDR3: CASSFTGTLSYEQYF

V: TRBV6-5
D: NA
size: NA
J: TRBJ2-7
DNA: TGTGCCAGCAGTTACAGGCAGGACTCCTATGAGCAGTACTTC
CDR3: CASSYRQDSYEQYF

V: TRBV28
D: TRBD1
size: NA
J: TRBJ2-2
DNA: TGTGCCAGCAACTTAGGACAGGATCGGGTTTACACCGGGGAGCTGTTTTTT
CDR3: CASNLGQDRVYTGELFF

V: TRBV19
D: TRBD2
size: NA
J: TRBJ2-1
DNA: TGTGCCAGTAGTCTGGGACTAGCGGGAACTCGAGGAGGATATGAGCAGTTCTTC
CDR3: CASSLGLAGTRGGYEQFF